A single T cell receptor (beta chain) is shown here with its context. Its antigen is not identified. These data are taken from a study of OX40 agonist ivuxolimab in advanced cancers. Study in general: Three patients got partial responses; one had hepatocellular carcinoma and two had cutaneous melanoma.

Findings and limits, study-wide: At doses 0.1 to 3.0 mg/kg, CD4+ and CD8+ clones expanded.

This table comes from immunoSEQ multiplex PCR, and its TCRdb copy is limited to in-frame clones, with some not included. The data hold tens of thousands of clones, with approximately 79% observed a single time. At cycle 4 day 1, cycle 7 day 1, and baseline, blood was sampled. V gave up 1 base and J gave up 1 base, with 13 bases separating them. Germline CDR1 is MDHEN and CDR2 is SYDVKM. This CDR3 region has 16 residues. The sequence was collected from an adult with an advanced solid tumor such as melanoma, head and neck, liver or kidney cancer. V usage is TRBV28 and J usage is TRBJ1-1; D gene ambiguous. The starting material was CD4+ or CD8+ T cells sorted from blood, obtained in a trial of the OX40 agonist ivuxolimab. The CDR3 DNA is TGTGCCAGCAGTTTATTTTACAGCTCGGGGAACACTGAAGCTTTCTTT. Residues: CASSLFYSSGNTEAFF.